The 21 T cell receptor beta chains in this list originate from one sample, sequenced in a study of blood T cell repertoires in COVID-19. Profiled with immunoSEQ multiplex PCR; TCRdb holds only in-frame clones, not every one. This table holds some 400,000 clones, around 87% found once. Sequenced material: PBMCs or T cells enriched from blood (not recorded which). The receptors derive from a man aged 30 to 45 who had recovered from COVID-19.

This sequence joins TRBV5-1 and TRBJ2-2; possible D gene TRBD1, 6 bases. Germline V lookup: CDR1 SGHRS, CDR2 YFSETQ. V was cut by 0 bases and J by 7 bases, with 19 bases left in between. The CDR3 loop spans 17 amino acids. The CDR3 spells CASSLDVQGAGVGELFF. CDR3 in DNA: TGCGCCAGCAGCTTGGATGTACAGGGAGCCGGGGTCGGGGAGCTGTTTTTT. The variable domain in full, completed from reference TRBV5-1 and TRBJ2-2, reads KAGVTQTPRYLIKTRGQQVTLSCSPISGHRSVSWYQQTPGQGLQFLFEYFSETQRNKGNFPGRFSGRQFSNSRSEMNVSTLELGDSALYLCASSLDVQGAGVGELFFGEGSRLTVL.

Only one count was recorded for this clone. The rearrangement links TRBV10-3 to TRBJ2-2; D is possibly TRBD1 (5 bases). This CDR3 is 12 amino acids long. With 7 bases removed from V and 6 bases from J, the gap between germline ends came to 9 bases. The germline V gene encodes CDR1 ENHRY and CDR2 SYGVKD. The CDR3 sequence is CAITKGPGELFF. In nucleotides, the CDR3 is TGTGCCATCACTAAGGGGCCCGGGGAGCTGTTTTTT.

This clone was seen a handful of times. The chain uses TRBV2 and TRBJ2-3, with a possible D match to TRBD1 (5 bases). CDR1 is SNHLY and CDR2 is FYNNEI in the germline V gene. The V gene lost 8 bases and the J gene lost 4 bases, with 13 bases spanning the gap. CDR3 length: 13 amino acids. CDR3 bases: TGTGCCAGCTCCTTTGGGGCCGCAGATACGCAGTATTTT. Amino acids: CASSFGAADTQYF.

In DNA form, the CDR3 reads TGTGCCAGCAGCTTACTAAAACTAGCGCCAGATACGCAGTATTTT. Amino acid sequence: CASSLLKLAPDTQYF. This rearrangement joins TRBV7-8 to TRBJ2-3, with TRBD2 matching 7 bases. CDR3 size: 15 residues. Germline values: CDR1 SGHVS, CDR2 FQNEAQ. V was clipped by 2 bases and J by 4 bases; unmatched bases: 6.

The genes are TRBV18 and TRBJ1-1; 7 bases are a match to TRBD1. V gave up 0 bases and J gave up 7 bases; unmatched junction bases: 2. The CDR3 sequence is 13 residues long. The germline V gene encodes CDR1 KGHSH and CDR2 LQKENI. The CDR3 sequence is CASSPPGTDEAFF. The DNA for the CDR3 is TGTGCCAGCTCACCACCAGGGACAGATGAAGCTTTCTTT.

The chain carries TRBV11-2 and TRBJ2-1; possible D gene TRBD2, 6 bases. V was clipped by 3 bases and J by 5 bases, with 14 bases between them. CDR1 and CDR2 from the germline V gene are SGHAT and FQNNGV. The CDR3 has 15 amino acids. The CDR3 DNA is TGTGCCAGCAGCTTCCGCGGAGGGTTTAACAATGAGCAGTTCTTC. Its protein is CASSFRGGFNNEQFF.

The chain employs TRBV5-1 and TRBJ1-3, with 8 bases lining up with TRBD1. The CDR3 consists of 16 residues. Per the germline V gene, CDR1 is SGHRS and CDR2 is YFSETQ. With 0 bases clipped from V and 7 bases from J, the junction kept 9 bases outside the gene matches. CDR3 in amino acids: CASSLAWGSGGNTIYF. The CDR3 DNA sequence: TGCGCCAGCAGCTTGGCATGGGGGTCAGGGGGCAACACCATATATTTT.

The chain has TRBV5-5 and TRBJ2-7; D is perhaps TRBD2 (5 bases). Trimming shortened V by 2 bases and J by 2 bases, and 8 bases separated the two germline ends. Germline CDR1 reads SGHKS; CDR2 reads YYEKEE (reference sequence). The CDR3 runs 13 residues. The CDR3 DNA reads TGTGCCAGCAGCTTCGGGGAGACCTACGAGCAGTACTTC. It is translated as CASSFGETYEQYF.

V gene TRBV28 combines with J gene TRBJ1-4, with 10 bases lining up with TRBD1. V gave up 3 bases and J gave up 6 bases; unmatched junction bases: 10. This CDR3 region has 17 residues. The V gene's germline CDR1 is MDHEN and CDR2 SYDVKM. The CDR3 nucleotides are TGTGCCAGCAGTTTGGGACTAAGGGGACAGGGGCATGAAAAACTGTTTTTT. Encoded protein: CASSLGLRGQGHEKLFF.

The chain uses TRBV28 and TRBJ2-7, with 7 bases matching TRBD1. The V segment lost 3 bases and the J segment 6 bases; nucleotides outside the gene matches: 8. CDR3 length: 14 amino acids. In germline, CDR1 is MDHEN, CDR2 SYDVKM. For the CDR3, the DNA is TGTGCCAGCAGTTTCGGGACAGCCCACGTCGAGCAGTACTTC. As protein: CASSFGTAHVEQYF.

In its sample, this clone was seen once. V and J are TRBV28 and TRBJ1-2; 7 bases fit TRBD1. Germline assignment: CDR1 MDHEN and CDR2 SYDVKM. The CDR3 runs 14 residues. The J segment lost 4 bases and the V segment lost 6 bases, leaving 8 bases of the junction unmatched. CDR3 protein: CASSSPGTAYGYTF. CDR3 nucleotides: TGTGCCAGCAGCTCCCCCGGGACAGCCTATGGCTACACCTTC.

The rearrangement links TRBV11-2 to TRBJ1-2; maybe TRBD1 (6 bases). V lost 5 bases and J 4 bases, leaving 14 bases between the germline ends. The germline V gene has CDR1 SGHAT and CDR2 FQNNGV. CDR3 length: 14 residues. The CDR3 coding sequence is TGTGCCAGCAGCCCCTTACTAGGGGGCTATGGCTACACCTTC. Translated, it gives CASSPLLGGYGYTF.

The chain is built from TRBV5-4 and TRBJ2-7; the D gene is possibly TRBD2 (5 bases). V lost 0 bases and J lost 0, with 10 bases in between. Germline-derived CDR1 and CDR2 are SGHNT and YYREEE (reference sequence). The CDR3 covers 15 residues. CDR3 DNA sequence: TGTGCCAGCAGCTTGGATGTAGGGAGCTCCTACGAGCAGTACTTC. Translation: CASSLDVGSSYEQYF.

This clone is a singleton in its sample. The V call is TRBV9, the J call TRBJ2-1; 10 bases line up with TRBD2. There are 14 residues in the CDR3. The germline V gene encodes CDR1 SGDLS and CDR2 YYNGEE. J was trimmed by 8 bases and V by 6 bases; bases with no gene match: 8. The chain's CDR3 is CASTASGRPHEQFF. CDR3 bases: TGTGCCAGCACTGCTAGCGGGAGACCCCATGAGCAGTTCTTC.

This clone was counted once. V is TRBV2 and J is TRBJ1-4; no reliable D call. This CDR3 has 12 residues. From germline, CDR1 is SNHLY and CDR2 FYNNEI. The V gene lost 1 base and the J gene lost 11 bases, with 8 bases spanning the gap. CDR3: CASSEVHRKLFF. Written as DNA, the CDR3 is TGTGCCAGCAGTGAAGTGCATCGGAAACTGTTTTTT.

The V and J genes are TRBV30 and TRBJ1-2; 8 bases align to TRBD1. Looked up from germline, CDR1 is GTSNPN and CDR2 is SVGIG (reference sequence). With 0 bases clipped from V and 2 bases from J, the junction kept 5 bases outside the gene matches. This CDR3 spans 15 amino acids. In DNA form, the CDR3 reads TGTGCCTGGAGTGTACCGGACAGGGCGAACTATGGCTACACCTTC. It yields the protein CAWSVPDRANYGYTF.

The rearrangement joins TRBV18 to TRBJ1-5, with D possibly matching TRBD1 (5 bases). V was cut by 3 bases and J by 5 bases, with 14 bases left in between. The CDR3 extends over 15 amino acids. Per germline, CDR1 KGHSH and CDR2 LQKENI. The CDR3 is CASSPPGGSDQPQHF. In nucleotides, the CDR3 is TGTGCCAGCTCACCCCCGGGGGGGTCCGATCAGCCCCAGCATTTT. Full variable domain (outside the CDR3, taken from reference TRBV18 and TRBJ1-5): NAGVMQNPRHLVRRRGQEARLRCSPMKGHSHVYWYRQLPEEGLKFMVYLQKENIIDESGMPKERFSAEFPKEGPSILRIQQVVRGDSAAYFCASSPPGGSDQPQHFGDGTRLSIL.

The CDR3 coding sequence is TGTGCCAGCATGCTAGCTCATGAGCAGTTCTTC. Its translation: CASMLAHEQFF. The chain has TRBV6-5 and TRBJ2-1; tentative D call: TRBD2 (5 bases). CDR1 is MNHEY and CDR2 is SVGAGI in the germline V gene. The CDR3 length is 11 residues. Trimming took off 7 bases at V and 8 bases at J, with 9 bases between the two ends.

The chain uses TRBV19 and TRBJ1-2, with D uncertain. Germline values: CDR1 LNHDA, CDR2 SQIVND (reference sequence). CDR3 length: 13 amino acids. V dropped 3 bases and J dropped 4 bases, with 9 bases sitting between them. DNA of the CDR3: TGTGCCAGTAGTATCATGGACTTCTATGGCTACACCTTC. Translated: CASSIMDFYGYTF. The variable domain in full, completed from reference TRBV19 and TRBJ1-2, reads DGGITQSPKYLFRKEGQNVTLSCEQNLNHDAMYWYRQDPGQGLRLIYYSQIVNDFQKGDIAEGYSVSREKKESFPLTVTSAQKNPTAFYLCASSIMDFYGYTFGSGTRLTVV.

The genes are TRBV5-1 and TRBJ1-1, with D hard to call. Trimming took off 3 bases at V and 4 bases at J, with 10 bases between the two ends. The germline V gene has CDR1 SGHRS and CDR2 YFSETQ. CDR3 length: 13 amino acids. The CDR3 is CASSWTRGTEAFF. In nucleotides, the CDR3 is TGCGCCAGCAGCTGGACCCGGGGCACTGAAGCTTTCTTT.

J is TRBJ2-4 and V is TRBV18; 7 bases line up with TRBD1. The germline gives CDR1 KGHSH, CDR2 LQKENI. J was trimmed by 3 bases and V by 2 bases; bases with no gene match: 7. This CDR3 is 16 amino acids long. This CDR3 is CASSPKGTVGKNIQYF. DNA of the CDR3: TGTGCCAGCTCACCAAAGGGGACAGTTGGCAAAAACATTCAGTACTTC. The variable domain in full, completed from reference TRBV18 and TRBJ2-4, reads NAGVMQNPRHLVRRRGQEARLRCSPMKGHSHVYWYRQLPEEGLKFMVYLQKENIIDESGMPKERFSAEFPKEGPSILRIQQVVRGDSAAYFCASSPKGTVGKNIQYFGAGTRLSVL.